Shown below are 9 T cell receptor beta chains from a single sample sequenced in a study of blood T cell repertoires in COVID-19. Clones were sequenced by immunoSEQ multiplex PCR, and TCRdb holds only the in-frame ones, with some missing. The sample comprises about 270,000 clones, about nine tenths of which are singletons, and around 8.8% rests with the top ten. The sequencing input was peripheral blood. All receptors come from a middle-aged man with active or convalescent COVID-19.

The genes are TRBV28 and TRBJ2-7, with TRBD2 identical over 8 bases. Losses at the gene ends were 8 bases for V and 4 bases for J; bases not matched to a gene: 13. The CDR3 length is 15 residues. Per germline, CDR1 MDHEN and CDR2 SYDVKM. The DNA for the CDR3 is TGTGCCAGCTCGGGACGGGGGGGCCGCACTTACGAGCAGTACTTC. Amino acid sequence: CASSGRGGRTYEQYF.

The chain combines TRBV28 with TRBJ1-2; TRBD1 might be the D (6 bases). This CDR3 has 14 residues. The germline V and J ends were trimmed by 7 bases and 1 base, with 13 bases remaining between them. The germline gives CDR1 MDHEN, CDR2 SYDVKM. For the CDR3, the DNA is TGTGCCAGCAATGAGGGGGTCCTTAACTATGGCTACACCTTC. Protein sequence: CASNEGVLNYGYTF.

This clone was seen many times. The chain combines TRBV28 with TRBJ1-1; tentatively, D is TRBD1 (6 bases). The CDR3 is made up of 18 amino acids. Germline loops: CDR1 MDHEN, CDR2 SYDVKM. The ends were cut back, 3 bases at V and 0 bases at J, with 20 bases in the middle. The CDR3 DNA is TGTGCCAGCAGTTTTATTCCCACTGAGGGGGGGCTGAACACTGAAGCTTTCTTT. Its translation: CASSFIPTEGGLNTEAFF.

The chain is built from TRBV2 and TRBJ2-1, with D perhaps TRBD2 (5 bases). CDR1 and CDR2 from the germline V gene are SNHLY and FYNNEI. Trimming took off 8 bases at V and 4 bases at J, with 6 bases between the two ends. The CDR3 has 11 amino acids. As DNA, the CDR3 is TGTGCCAGCCGAGGGTACAATGAGCAGTTCTTC. Translated, it gives CASRGYNEQFF.

The chain is built from TRBV14 and TRBJ2-3, with a tentative D call TRBD2 (7 bases). The CDR3 spans 15 residues. The V and J ends lost 2 bases and 6 bases respectively, with 15 bases between them. Germline V gene data show CDR1 as SGHDN and CDR2 as FVKESK. The CDR3 is CASSQRGRGGDTQYF. CDR3 DNA: TGTGCCAGCAGCCAACGTGGCAGGGGAGGGGATACGCAGTATTTT.

The chain carries TRBV30 and TRBJ2-1, with 9 bases aligning to TRBD1. This CDR3 region has 16 residues. The V and J ends lost 3 bases and 6 bases, in that order; junction bases with no gene match: 12. From germline, CDR1 is GTSNPN and CDR2 SVGIG (reference sequence). As DNA, the CDR3 is TGTGCCTGGAGCTCTAAACCGGGACAGGGAGGCAATGAGCAGTTCTTC. Residues: CAWSSKPGQGGNEQFF.

V usage is TRBV2 and J usage is TRBJ1-1; D is perhaps TRBD1 (5 bases). The CDR3 runs 14 residues. The germline V gene has CDR1 SNHLY and CDR2 FYNNEI. V was clipped by 5 bases and J by 0 bases, with 10 bases between them. CDR3 loop: CASSLQGMNTEAFF. CDR3 sequence (DNA): TGTGCCAGCAGTCTCCAGGGTATGAACACTGAAGCTTTCTTT.

The chain has TRBV12-3 or TRBV12-4 and TRBJ1-5; tentative D call: TRBD1 (5 bases). This CDR3 is 13 amino acids long. Trimming cost V 1 base and J 6 bases, with 7 bases left between them. CDR3 amino acids: CASSLGQGQPQHF. CDR3 sequence (DNA): TGTGCCAGCAGTTTAGGGCAGGGTCAGCCCCAGCATTTT.

The chain couples TRBV4-1 to TRBJ2-7, with 8 bases fitting TRBD2. The J segment lost 0 bases and the V segment lost 4 bases, leaving 5 bases of the junction unmatched. Germline V gene sequence: CDR1 MGHRA, CDR2 YSYEKL. This CDR3 region has 15 residues. The CDR3 protein is CASSPSGGGSYEQYF. The CDR3 bases are TGCGCCAGCAGCCCTTCGGGGGGGGGCTCCTACGAGCAGTACTTC.